Below, one T cell receptor (beta chain) is given with its context. This specimen belongs to a study of blood T cell repertoires in COVID-19. As for the study in general: Whether acute or convalescent, the COVID-19 samples came from the United States, Italy and Spain. From T cells, B-cell-depleted T cells, or PBMCs came the material, which was cDNA or gDNA.

In the authors' methods: For nucleated cells, counts were estimated from reference gene primer amplification. Measured with immunoSEQ multiplex PCR; TCRdb has only the in-frame clones, and not every one. From that table come the V and J calls and clone size; the DNA was used to work out D and trimming. The data hold roughly 130,000 clones, with more than 70% observed a single time. V lost 0 bases and J lost 1, with 16 bases in between. Germline CDR1 reads SQVTM; CDR2 reads ANQGSEA. CDR3 length: 17 amino acids. Sequenced sample: peripheral blood. The receptor was isolated from a woman aged 60 to 75 with acute or convalescent COVID-19. V is TRBV29-1 and J is TRBJ2-1; TRBD2 is a possible D gene (6 bases). The CDR3 nucleotides read TGCAGCGTTGAAGATCCAGCCGGAGGGGTTTCCTACAATGAGCAGTTCTTC. This sequence encodes CSVEDPAGGVSYNEQFF.